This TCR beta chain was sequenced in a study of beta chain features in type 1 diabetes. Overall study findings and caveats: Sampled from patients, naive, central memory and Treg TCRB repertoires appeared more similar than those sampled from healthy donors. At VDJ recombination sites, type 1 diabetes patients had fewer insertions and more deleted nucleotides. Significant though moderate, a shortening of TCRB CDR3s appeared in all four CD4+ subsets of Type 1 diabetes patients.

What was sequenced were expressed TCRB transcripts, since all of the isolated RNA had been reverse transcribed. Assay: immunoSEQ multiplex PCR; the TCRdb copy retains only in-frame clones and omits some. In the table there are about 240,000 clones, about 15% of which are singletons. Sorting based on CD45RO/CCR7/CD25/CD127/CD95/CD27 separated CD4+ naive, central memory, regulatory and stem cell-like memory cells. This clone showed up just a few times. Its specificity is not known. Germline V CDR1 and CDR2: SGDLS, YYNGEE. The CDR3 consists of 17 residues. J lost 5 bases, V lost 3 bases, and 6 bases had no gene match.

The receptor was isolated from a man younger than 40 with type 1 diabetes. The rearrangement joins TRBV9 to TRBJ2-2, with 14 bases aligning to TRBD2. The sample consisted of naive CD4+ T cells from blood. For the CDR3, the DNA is TGTGCCAGCAGCGAGGGACTAGCGGGGGCCCGGACCGGGGAGCTGTTTTTT. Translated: CASSEGLAGARTGELFF. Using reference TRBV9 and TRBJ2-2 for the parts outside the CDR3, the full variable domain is DSGVTQTPKHLITATGQRVTLRCSPRSGDLSVYWYQQSLDQGLQFLIQYYNGEERAKGNILERFSAQQFPDLHSELNLSSLELGDSALYFCASSEGLAGARTGELFFGEGSRLTVL.